The entry that follows covers one T cell receptor beta chain sequence. One end of the junction varies from germline; a read error may be responsible. Additional DNA sequences in this sample encode the identical CDR3. The CDR3 is made up of 15 amino acids. From germline, CDR1 is LNHDA and CDR2 SQIVND (reference sequence). This entry comes from a study of control samples from healthy donors and cancer patients. TCRdb's copy holds only in-frame clones and misses some; the assay was immunoSEQ multiplex PCR. The sample lists tens of thousands of clones, about 85% occurring once. Sequencing was carried out using blood. The rearrangement uses TRBV19 and TRBJ1-5, with a possible D match to TRBD1 (6 bases). The receptor was isolated from a woman aged 45-59 years in good health. In DNA form, the CDR3 reads TGCGCCAGTAGGTCCGGGACAAGTCGCAATCAGCCCCAGCATTTT. As protein: CASRSGTSRNQPQHF.